One and the same sample provided the 17 T cell receptor beta chains below, sequenced in a study of blood T cell repertoires in COVID-19. This table comes from immunoSEQ multiplex PCR, and its TCRdb copy is limited to in-frame clones, with some not included. The sample carries some 360,000 clones, around nine tenths recorded once. Source material: peripheral blood. Receptors originate from a woman aged 55-69 years with COVID-19, enrolled during active disease.

This clone has only a few counts. This chain joins TRBV3-1 (or the pseudogene TRBV3-2) and TRBJ1-6, with 7 bases fitting TRBD1. Germline trimming cut 4 bases from V and 4 bases from J; bases unmatched to any gene: 4. The CDR3 consists of 15 residues. Germline values: CDR1 LGHDT, CDR2 YNNKEL (reference sequence). The CDR3 nucleotides read TGTGCCAGCAGCCCCTCGGACAGGTATAATTCACCCCTCCACTTT. Translating gives CASSPSDRYNSPLHF.

The chain has TRBV18 and TRBJ1-4; D remains ambiguous. The CDR3 runs 15 residues. Trimming pared 0 bases from V and 4 bases from J, leaving 9 bases between. Germline lookup yields CDR1 KGHSH and CDR2 LQKENI. The CDR3 is CASSPPNSHNEKLFF. The CDR3 DNA follows: TGTGCCAGCTCACCACCAAACAGTCATAATGAAAAACTGTTTTTT.

The genes are TRBV19 and TRBJ1-1, with D possibly being TRBD1 (6 bases). The V and J ends lost 3 bases and 1 base respectively, with 12 bases between them. Germline CDR1 reads LNHDA; CDR2 reads SQIVND (reference sequence). The CDR3 covers 15 residues. Here the CDR3 DNA reads TGTGCCAGTAGTATGCTCGGACAGCCGAACACTGAAGCTTTCTTT. Translating gives CASSMLGQPNTEAFF.

This sequence joins TRBV5-1 and TRBJ2-3; 10 bases fit TRBD2. The germline gives CDR1 SGHRS, CDR2 YFSETQ. The CDR3 is made up of 16 amino acids. V lost 4 bases and J lost 1; bases outside the gene matches: 6. CDR3 loop: CASSTHTSGGTDTQYF. The CDR3 region has the DNA TGCGCCAGCAGCACACACACTAGCGGGGGCACAGATACGCAGTATTTT.

This sequence joins TRBV27 and TRBJ1-5, with D unresolved. CDR3 length: 10 residues. The V end lost 6 bases, the J end lost 5 bases, and 2 bases lay between the germline ends. CDR1 is MNHEY, CDR2 SMNVEV, per germline (reference sequence). CDR3 nucleotides: TGTGCCAGCAGCGATCAGCCCCAGCATTTT. It yields the protein CASSDQPQHF.

The genes are TRBV4-1 and TRBJ2-7; D possibly corresponds to TRBD2 (6 bases). With 0 bases removed from V and 3 bases from J, the gap between germline ends came to 15 bases. This CDR3 contains 16 residues. Germline loops: CDR1 MGHRA, CDR2 YSYEKL. CDR3 nucleotide sequence: TGCGCCAGCAGCCAAGATCGGGGTAGCGGAAGCTACGAGCAGTACTTC. Protein product: CASSQDRGSGSYEQYF.

This clone was observed a few times. This chain links TRBV7-2 with TRBJ1-2; 8 bases align to TRBD1. CDR3 length equals 14 residues. CDR1 and CDR2 (germline): SGHTA, FQGNSA. The ends lost 3 bases at V and 4 bases at J; junction bases unmatched: 4. The CDR3 loop is CASSFGQGGYGYTF. In DNA, the CDR3 is TGTGCCAGCAGCTTTGGACAGGGTGGCTATGGCTACACCTTC.

V is TRBV4-2 and J is TRBJ1-3; D is perhaps TRBD1 (5 bases). This CDR3 is 18 amino acids long. Germline CDR1 is LGHNA and CDR2 is YNFKEQ. V was cut by 0 bases and J by 0 bases, with 15 bases left in between. CDR3 in amino acids: CASSQEGQGSLSGNTIYF. The CDR3 region has the DNA TGTGCCAGCAGCCAAGAGGGGCAGGGTTCGCTCTCTGGAAACACCATATATTTT.

This chain joins TRBV28 and TRBJ1-2; 9 positions match TRBD1. The CDR3 loop spans 13 amino acids. Germline-derived CDR1 and CDR2 are MDHEN and SYDVKM. Trimming removed 6 bases from V and 7 bases from J; junction bases left unmatched: 6. The CDR3 DNA sequence: TGTGCCAGCAGCCCCGGACAGGGGACTGGCTACACCTTC. Translating gives CASSPGQGTGYTF.

V usage is TRBV13 and J usage is TRBJ1-6, with 9 bases identical to TRBD1. V gave up 7 bases and J gave up 7 bases; unmatched junction bases: 5. Germline loops: CDR1 PRHDT, CDR2 FYEKMQ (reference sequence). This CDR3 comprises 14 residues. This CDR3 is CASTSGTGNSPLHF. For the CDR3, the DNA is TGTGCCAGCACAAGCGGGACAGGGAATTCACCCCTCCACTTT.

The J gene is TRBJ1-2, the V gene TRBV4-1, with 12 bases identical to TRBD1. CDR3 length: 17 residues. Per the germline V gene, CDR1 is MGHRA and CDR2 is YSYEKL. V lost 0 bases, J lost 7 bases, and 9 bases stayed unmatched. The CDR3 sequence is CASSQDRGTGGASGYTF. The CDR3 DNA follows: TGCGCCAGCAGCCAAGATCGAGGGACAGGGGGCGCAAGTGGCTACACCTTC.

The genes are TRBV6-2 or TRBV6-3 and TRBJ2-7, with D perhaps TRBD1 (5 bases). CDR3 length: 12 amino acids. The germline V and J ends were trimmed by 0 bases and 9 bases, with 9 bases remaining between them. Germline V gene sequence: CDR1 MNHEY, CDR2 SVGEGT. The CDR3 region is CASSYSGQWQYF. DNA of the CDR3: TGTGCCAGCAGTTACTCGGGGCAATGGCAGTACTTC.

The chain uses TRBV19 and TRBJ1-1; D is undetermined. CDR3 size: 13 residues. V was shortened by 1 base and J by 7 bases, with 10 bases between the two germline ends. Germline CDR1 and CDR2: LNHDA and SQIVND (reference sequence). The CDR3 loop reads CASSIGPRGEAFF. The CDR3 DNA is TGTGCCAGTAGTATAGGCCCTCGGGGTGAAGCTTTCTTT.

The V call is TRBV3-1 (or the pseudogene TRBV3-2), the J call TRBJ1-5, with D unresolved. The CDR3 is 15 amino acids. Germline V gene lookup returns CDR1 LGHDT and CDR2 YNNKEL (reference sequence). V lost 4 bases and J lost 7, with 17 bases in between. This CDR3 is CASSRRSGLGQPQHF. The CDR3 DNA follows: TGTGCCAGCAGCCGGCGGTCCGGGTTAGGACAGCCCCAGCATTTT.

This clone was counted a few times. This chain uses TRBV28 with TRBJ1-1, with TRBD1 matching 9 bases. This CDR3 has 15 amino acids. The V gene's germline CDR1 is MDHEN and CDR2 SYDVKM. V gave up 4 bases and J gave up 1 base; unmatched junction bases: 4. CDR3 nucleotide sequence: TGTGCCAGCAGTTCCTCACAGGGGGCGAACACTGAAGCTTTCTTT. Amino acid sequence: CASSSSQGANTEAFF.

The chain joins TRBV27 to TRBJ2-7; TRBD1 aligns across 9 bases. This CDR3 comprises 14 residues. The J segment lost 3 bases and the V segment lost 6 bases, leaving 6 bases of the junction unmatched. Germline assignment: CDR1 MNHEY and CDR2 SMNVEV (reference sequence). The CDR3 DNA follows: TGTGCCAGCAGCCCCGGACAGGGGTACTACGAGCAGTACTTC. Translation gives CASSPGQGYYEQYF.

The table lists this clone with many counts. The rearrangement joins TRBV24-1 to TRBJ2-1; 10 bases fit TRBD2. Germline values: CDR1 KGHDR, CDR2 SFDVKD. The CDR3 is 17 amino acids. With V trimmed by 5 bases and J by 4 bases, 10 bases remained unmatched. In nucleotides, the CDR3 is TGTGCCACCAGTGGGGCCCTAGCGGGGGCCCCTTACAATGAGCAGTTCTTC. As protein: CATSGALAGAPYNEQFF.